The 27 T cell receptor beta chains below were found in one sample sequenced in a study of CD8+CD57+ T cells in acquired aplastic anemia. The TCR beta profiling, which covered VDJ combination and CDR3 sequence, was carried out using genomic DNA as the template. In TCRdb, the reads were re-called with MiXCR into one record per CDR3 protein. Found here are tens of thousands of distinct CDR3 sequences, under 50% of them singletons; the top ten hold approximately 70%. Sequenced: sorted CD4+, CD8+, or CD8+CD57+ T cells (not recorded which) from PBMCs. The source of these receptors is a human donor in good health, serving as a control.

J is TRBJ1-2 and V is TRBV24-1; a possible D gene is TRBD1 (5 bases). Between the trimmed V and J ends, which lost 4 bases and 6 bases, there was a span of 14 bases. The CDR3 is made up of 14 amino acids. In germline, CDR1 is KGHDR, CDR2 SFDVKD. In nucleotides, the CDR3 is TGTGCCACCAGTGAACTGGGGCAGAACAATGGCTACACCTTC. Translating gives CATSELGQNNGYTF.

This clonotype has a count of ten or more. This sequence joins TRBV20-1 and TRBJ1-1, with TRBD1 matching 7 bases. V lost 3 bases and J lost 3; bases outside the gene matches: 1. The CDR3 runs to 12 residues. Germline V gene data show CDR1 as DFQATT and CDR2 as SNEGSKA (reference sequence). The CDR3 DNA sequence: TGCAGTGCTAGGCAGGGGGACACTGAAGCTTTCTTT. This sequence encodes CSARQGDTEAFF.

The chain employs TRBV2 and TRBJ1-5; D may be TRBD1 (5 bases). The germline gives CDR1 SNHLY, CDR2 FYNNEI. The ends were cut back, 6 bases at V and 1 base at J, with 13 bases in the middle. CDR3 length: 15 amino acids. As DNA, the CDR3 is TGTGCCAGCAGCCCCCACGGGGGAAGCAATCAGCCCCAGCATTTT. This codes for CASSPHGGSNQPQHF.

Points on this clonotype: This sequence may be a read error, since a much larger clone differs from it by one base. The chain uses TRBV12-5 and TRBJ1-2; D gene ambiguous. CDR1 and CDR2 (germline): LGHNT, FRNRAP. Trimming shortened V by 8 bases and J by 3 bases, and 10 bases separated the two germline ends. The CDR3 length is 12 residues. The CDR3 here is CASRSRDYGYTF. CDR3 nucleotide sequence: TGTGCTAGTAGAAGCCGAGACTATGGCTACACCTTC.

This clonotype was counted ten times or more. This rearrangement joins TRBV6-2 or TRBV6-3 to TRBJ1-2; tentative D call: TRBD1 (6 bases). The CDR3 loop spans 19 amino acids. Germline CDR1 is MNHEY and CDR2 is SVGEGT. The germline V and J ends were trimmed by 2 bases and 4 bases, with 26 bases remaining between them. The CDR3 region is CASSYDLDRRSPHAYGYTF. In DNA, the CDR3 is TGTGCCAGCAGTTACGACCTGGACAGACGCTCTCCACATGCCTATGGCTACACCTTC.

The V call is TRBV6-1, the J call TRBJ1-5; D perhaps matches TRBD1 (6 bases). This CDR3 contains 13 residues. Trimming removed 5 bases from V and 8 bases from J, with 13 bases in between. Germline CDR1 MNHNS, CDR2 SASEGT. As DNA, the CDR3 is TGTGCCAGCAGTCTGGGGGCGGGGAAGCCCCAGCATTTT. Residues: CASSLGAGKPQHF.

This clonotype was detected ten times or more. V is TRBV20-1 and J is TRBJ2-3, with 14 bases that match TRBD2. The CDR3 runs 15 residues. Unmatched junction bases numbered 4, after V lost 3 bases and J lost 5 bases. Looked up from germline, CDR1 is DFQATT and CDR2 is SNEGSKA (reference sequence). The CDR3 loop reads CSASSGLAGVDTQYF. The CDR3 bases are TGCAGTGCTAGTTCGGGACTAGCGGGAGTAGATACGCAGTATTTT.

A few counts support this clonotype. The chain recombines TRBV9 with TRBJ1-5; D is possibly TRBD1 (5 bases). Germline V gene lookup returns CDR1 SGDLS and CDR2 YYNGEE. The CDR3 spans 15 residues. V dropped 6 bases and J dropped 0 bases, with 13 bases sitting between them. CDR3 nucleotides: TGTGCCAGCATCAAGGACATCAATAGCAATCAGCCCCAGCATTTT. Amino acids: CASIKDINSNQPQHF.

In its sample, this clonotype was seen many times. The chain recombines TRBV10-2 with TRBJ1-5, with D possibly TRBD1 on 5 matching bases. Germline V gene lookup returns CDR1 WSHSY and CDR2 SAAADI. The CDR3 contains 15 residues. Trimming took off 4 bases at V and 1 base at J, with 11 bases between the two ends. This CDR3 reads CASSGFSGSNQPQHF. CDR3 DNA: TGCGCCAGCAGTGGATTTTCAGGGAGCAATCAGCCCCAGCATTTT.

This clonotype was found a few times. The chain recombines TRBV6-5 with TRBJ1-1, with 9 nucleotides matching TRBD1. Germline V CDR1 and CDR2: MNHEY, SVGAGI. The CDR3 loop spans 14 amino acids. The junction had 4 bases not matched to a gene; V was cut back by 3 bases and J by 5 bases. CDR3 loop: CASSYSGQGTEAFF. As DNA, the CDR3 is TGTGCCAGCAGTTATTCGGGACAGGGTACTGAAGCTTTCTTT.

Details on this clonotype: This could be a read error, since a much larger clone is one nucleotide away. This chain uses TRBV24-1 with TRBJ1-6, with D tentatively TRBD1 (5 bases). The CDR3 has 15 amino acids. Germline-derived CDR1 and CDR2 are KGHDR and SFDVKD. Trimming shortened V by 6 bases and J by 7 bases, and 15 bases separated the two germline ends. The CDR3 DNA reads TGTGCCACCAGTTTATCGCCAGGGCAAAATTCACCCCTCCACTTT. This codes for CATSLSPGQNSPLHF.

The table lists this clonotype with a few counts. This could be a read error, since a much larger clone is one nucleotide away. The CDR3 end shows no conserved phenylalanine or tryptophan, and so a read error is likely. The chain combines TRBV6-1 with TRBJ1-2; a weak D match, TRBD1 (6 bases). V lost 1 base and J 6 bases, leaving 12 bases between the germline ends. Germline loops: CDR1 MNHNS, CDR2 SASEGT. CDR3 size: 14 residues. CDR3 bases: TGTGCCAGCAGTGAAGAGGGGGGGACCCATGGCTACACCCTC. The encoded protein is CASSEEGGTHGYTL.

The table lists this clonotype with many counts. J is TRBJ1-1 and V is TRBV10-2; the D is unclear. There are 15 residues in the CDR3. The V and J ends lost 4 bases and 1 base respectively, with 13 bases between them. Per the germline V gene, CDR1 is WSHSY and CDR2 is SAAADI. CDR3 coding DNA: TGCGCCAGCAGTGTAAATTCGGGGAGGAACACTGAAGCTTTCTTT. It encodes CASSVNSGRNTEAFF.

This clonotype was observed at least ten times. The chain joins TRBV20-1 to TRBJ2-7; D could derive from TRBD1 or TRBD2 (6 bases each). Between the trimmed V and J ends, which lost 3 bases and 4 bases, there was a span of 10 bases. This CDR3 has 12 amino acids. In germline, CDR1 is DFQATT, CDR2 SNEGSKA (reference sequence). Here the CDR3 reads CSAREGEYEQYF. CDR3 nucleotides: TGCAGTGCTAGGGAGGGGGAGTACGAGCAGTACTTC.

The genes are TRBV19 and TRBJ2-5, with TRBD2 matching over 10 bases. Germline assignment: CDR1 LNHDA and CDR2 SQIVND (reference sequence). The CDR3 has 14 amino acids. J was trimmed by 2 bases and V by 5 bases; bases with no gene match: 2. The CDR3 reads CASSVSGGQETQYF. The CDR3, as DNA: TGTGCCAGTAGTGTTAGCGGGGGGCAAGAGACCCAGTACTTC.

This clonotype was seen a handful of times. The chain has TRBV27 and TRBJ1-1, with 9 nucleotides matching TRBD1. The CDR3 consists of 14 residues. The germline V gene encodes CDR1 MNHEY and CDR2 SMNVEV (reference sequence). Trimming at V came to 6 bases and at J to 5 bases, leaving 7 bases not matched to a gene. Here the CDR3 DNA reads TGTGCCAGCAGCGAGGGACAGGGAGTGACTGAAGCTTTCTTT. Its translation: CASSEGQGVTEAFF.

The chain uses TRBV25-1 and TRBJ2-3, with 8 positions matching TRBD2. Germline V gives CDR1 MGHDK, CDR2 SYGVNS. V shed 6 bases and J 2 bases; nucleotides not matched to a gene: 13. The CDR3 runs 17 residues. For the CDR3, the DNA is TGTGCCAGCAGCCACACCGGGACTAGAGAAAACACAGATACGCAGTATTTT. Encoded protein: CASSHTGTRENTDTQYF.

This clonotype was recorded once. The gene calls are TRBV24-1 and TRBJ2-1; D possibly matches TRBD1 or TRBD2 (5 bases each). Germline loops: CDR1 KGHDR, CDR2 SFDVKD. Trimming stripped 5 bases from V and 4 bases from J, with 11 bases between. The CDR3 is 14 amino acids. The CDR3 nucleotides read TGTGCCACCAGTGCGGGTGAGGGGTACAATGAGCAGTTCTTC. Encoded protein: CATSAGEGYNEQFF.

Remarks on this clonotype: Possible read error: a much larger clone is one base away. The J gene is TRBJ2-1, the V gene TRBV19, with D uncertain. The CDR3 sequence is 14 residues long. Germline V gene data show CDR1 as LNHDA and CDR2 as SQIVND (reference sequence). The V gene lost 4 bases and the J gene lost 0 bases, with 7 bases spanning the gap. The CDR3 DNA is TGTGCCAGTAGTAAGACCGGCTCCTACAATGAGCAGTTCTTC. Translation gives CASSKTGSYNEQFF. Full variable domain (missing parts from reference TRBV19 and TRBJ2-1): DGGITQSPKYLFRKEGQNVTLSCEQNLNHDAMYWYRQDPGQGLRLIYYSQIVNDFQKGDIAEGYSVSREKKESFPLTVTSAQKNPTAFYLCASSKTGSYNEQFFGPGTRLTVL.

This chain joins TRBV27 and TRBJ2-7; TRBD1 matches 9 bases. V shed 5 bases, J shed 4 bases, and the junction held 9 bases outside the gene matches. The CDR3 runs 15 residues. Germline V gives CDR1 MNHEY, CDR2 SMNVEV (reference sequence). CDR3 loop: CASSPNRGRMYEQYF. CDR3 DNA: TGTGCCAGCAGTCCCAACAGGGGGCGTATGTACGAGCAGTACTTC.

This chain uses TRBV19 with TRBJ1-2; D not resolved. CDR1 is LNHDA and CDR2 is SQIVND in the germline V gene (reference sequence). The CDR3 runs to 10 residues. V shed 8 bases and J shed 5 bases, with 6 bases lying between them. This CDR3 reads CASGPYGYTF. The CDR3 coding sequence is TGTGCCAGTGGGCCTTATGGCTACACCTTC.

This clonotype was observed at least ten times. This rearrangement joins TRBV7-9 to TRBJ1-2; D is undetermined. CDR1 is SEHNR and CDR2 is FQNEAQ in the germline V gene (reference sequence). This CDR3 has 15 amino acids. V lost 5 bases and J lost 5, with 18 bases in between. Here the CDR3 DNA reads TGTGCCAGCAGCGCCCGAAGGGTAAAGGAATATGGCTACACCTTC. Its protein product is CASSARRVKEYGYTF.

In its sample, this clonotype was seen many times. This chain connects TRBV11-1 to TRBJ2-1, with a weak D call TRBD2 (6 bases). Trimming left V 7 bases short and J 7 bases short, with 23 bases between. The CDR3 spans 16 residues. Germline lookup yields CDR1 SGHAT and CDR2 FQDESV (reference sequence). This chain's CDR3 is CASIAGSILGRNEQFF. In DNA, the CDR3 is TGTGCCAGCATCGCGGGAAGTATACTGGGTAGGAATGAGCAGTTCTTC. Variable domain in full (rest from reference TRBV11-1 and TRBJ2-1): EAEVAQSPRYKITEKSQAVAFWCDPISGHATLYWYRQILGQGPELLVQFQDESVVDDSQLPKDRFSAERLKGVDSTLKIQPAELGDSAMYLCASIAGSILGRNEQFFGPGTRLTVL.

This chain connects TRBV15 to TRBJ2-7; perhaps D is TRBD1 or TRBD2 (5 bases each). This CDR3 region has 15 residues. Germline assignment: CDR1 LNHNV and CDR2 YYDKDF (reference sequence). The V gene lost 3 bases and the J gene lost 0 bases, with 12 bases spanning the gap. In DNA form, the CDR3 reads TGTGCCACCAGCAGCCGGGACCGGAGCTCCTACGAGCAGTACTTC. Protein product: CATSSRDRSSYEQYF.

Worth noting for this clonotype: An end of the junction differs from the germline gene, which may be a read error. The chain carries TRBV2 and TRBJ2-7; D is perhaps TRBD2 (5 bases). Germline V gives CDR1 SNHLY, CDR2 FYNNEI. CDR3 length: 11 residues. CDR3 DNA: TGTGCCAGCATTTTCGACTACGAGCGGTACTTC. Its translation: CASIFDYERYF.

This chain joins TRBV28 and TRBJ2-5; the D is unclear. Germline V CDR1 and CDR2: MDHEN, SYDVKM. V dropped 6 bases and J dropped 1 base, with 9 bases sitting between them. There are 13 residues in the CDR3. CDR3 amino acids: CASRPYVQETQYF. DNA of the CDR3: TGTGCCAGCAGACCTTATGTCCAAGAGACCCAGTACTTC.

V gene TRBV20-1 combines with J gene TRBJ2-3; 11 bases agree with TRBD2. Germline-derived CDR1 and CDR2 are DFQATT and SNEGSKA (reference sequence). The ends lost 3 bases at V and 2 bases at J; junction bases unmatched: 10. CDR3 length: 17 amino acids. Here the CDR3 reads CSARDSGGAGITDTQYF. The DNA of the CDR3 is TGCAGTGCTAGGGATAGCGGGGGGGCCGGGATCACAGATACGCAGTATTTT.